Sequencing of this T cell receptor beta chain was carried out in a study of T cells expressing NK-cell markers. About the research overall: Seven HCMV-seropositive donors and one seronegative donor made up the eight sequenced donors.

UMIs accompanied the 5'RACE template switching by which TCR beta cDNA was made. TCRdb reanalyzed the 5' RACE reads, giving one entry per CDR3 protein sequence and no DNA. With about 450,000 distinct CDR3 sequences in the sample, the ten largest clones hold under 7.5%. Study-wide results and caveats: Several donors likewise had their CD3+CD56-NKG2C+ fraction led by these clonotypes. Of the CD8+ T cell pool in over 5 donors, about 1.0-7.5% was accounted for by dominant NKG2C+ clonotypes.

This CDR3 is 12 amino acids long. Regarding this clonotype: Its antigen is not known.

V usage is TRBV12-3 or TRBV12-4 and J usage is TRBJ1-1; no DNA is available, so the TRBD1 call from TCRdb remains unchecked. The sequencing input was blood T cells: a sorted CD56 or NKG2C T cell subset, CD4+ or CD8+ T cells, or bulk PBMC T cells (not recorded which). This receptor was obtained from a woman aged 18 to 69 in good health. Here the CDR3 reads CASSNRGTEAFF.